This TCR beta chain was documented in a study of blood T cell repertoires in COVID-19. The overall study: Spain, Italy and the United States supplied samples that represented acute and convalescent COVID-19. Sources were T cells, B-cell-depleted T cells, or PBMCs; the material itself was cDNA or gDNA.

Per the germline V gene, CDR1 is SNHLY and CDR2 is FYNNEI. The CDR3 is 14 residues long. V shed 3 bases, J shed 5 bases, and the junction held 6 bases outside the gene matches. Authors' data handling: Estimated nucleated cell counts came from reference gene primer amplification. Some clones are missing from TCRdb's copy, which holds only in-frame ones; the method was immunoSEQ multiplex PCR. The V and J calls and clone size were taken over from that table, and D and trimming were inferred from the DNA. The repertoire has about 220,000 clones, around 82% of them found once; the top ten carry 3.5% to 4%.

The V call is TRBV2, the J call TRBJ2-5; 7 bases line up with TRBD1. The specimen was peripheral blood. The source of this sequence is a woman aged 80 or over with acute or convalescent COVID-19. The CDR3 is CASSEDRSGETQYF. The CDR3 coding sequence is TGTGCCAGCAGTGAGGACAGGTCGGGGGAGACCCAGTACTTC.